This T cell receptor beta chain appears in the sequencing data of a study of control samples from healthy donors and cancer patients. The germline gives CDR1 MNHEY, CDR2 SVGAGI. This CDR3 is 15 amino acids long. V shed 2 bases and J 9 bases; nucleotides not matched to a gene: 10. Sequenced by immunoSEQ multiplex PCR; TCRdb stores in-frame clones only, minus some. The sample contains 100,000 to 150,000 clones, over 85% of which appear only once. The clonotype was recovered from a middle-aged man with head and neck cancer. The rearrangement links TRBV6-5 to TRBJ1-1, with TRBD1 matching over 9 bases. The source material was PBMCs. The CDR3 reads CASSYETGGLEKAFF. The CDR3 nucleotides are TGTGCCAGCAGTTACGAGACAGGGGGGCTGGAAAAAGCTTTCTTT.